This entry describes one T cell receptor (beta chain). A much larger clone is a single base away; this may be a read error. Germline-derived CDR1 and CDR2 are SGHVS and FQNEAQ. The CDR3 has 19 residues. TCRdb re-analysed the reads in MiXCR, keeping a single row per CDR3 protein. The repertoire holds some 700,000 distinct CDR3 sequences, with approximately 40% as singletons. This entry is derived from a study of T cell repertoires in cytomegalovirus infection. Study as a whole: A matching HLA type, together with CMV infection, was signaled by public TCR beta signatures.

This chain joins TRBV7-8 and TRBJ2-1; D may be TRBD1 or TRBD2 (5 bases each). The TCR was taken from a human donor in good health (CMV status not recorded). Some clones in this sample may be carry-over from other donors' samples. Sequenced input: PBMCs. The chain's CDR3 is CSSSSIRDVGFRGLHEQFF. The CDR3, as DNA: TGTTCCAGCAGCTCAATCCGGGACGTAGGTTTTCGCGGGCTCCATGAGCAGTTCTTC. The variable domain in full, with the rest retrieved from reference TRBV7-8 and TRBJ2-1, is GAGVSQSPRYKVAKRGQDVALRCDPISGHVSLFWYQQALGQGPEFLTYFQNEAQLDKSGLPSDRFFAERPEGSVSTLKIQRTQQEDSAVYLCSSSSIRDVGFRGLHEQFFGPGTRLTVL.